This T cell receptor beta chain was documented in a study of cytomegalovirus exposure and HLA in healthy donors. Only a few counts were recorded for this clone. With 60 Vbeta and 13 Jbeta primers, the PCR was carried out. TCRdb's table, derived via immunoSEQ multiplex PCR, lists solely in-frame clones and lacks some. The data contain some 130,000 clones, 65% to 80% of them singletons. The specimen sequenced was PBMCs. The origin of this receptor is a male donor in good health and CMV-seropositive.

CDR3 residues: CASSRDSSSYNEQFF. The CDR3 DNA reads TGTGCCAGCAGCCGCGATTCGAGCTCCTACAATGAGCAGTTCTTC. The rearrangement uses TRBV7-3 and TRBJ2-1; no definite D call. The germline V gene encodes CDR1 SGHTA and CDR2 FQGTGA. Trimming removed 5 bases at V and 0 bases at J, with 11 bases between. There are 15 residues in the CDR3.